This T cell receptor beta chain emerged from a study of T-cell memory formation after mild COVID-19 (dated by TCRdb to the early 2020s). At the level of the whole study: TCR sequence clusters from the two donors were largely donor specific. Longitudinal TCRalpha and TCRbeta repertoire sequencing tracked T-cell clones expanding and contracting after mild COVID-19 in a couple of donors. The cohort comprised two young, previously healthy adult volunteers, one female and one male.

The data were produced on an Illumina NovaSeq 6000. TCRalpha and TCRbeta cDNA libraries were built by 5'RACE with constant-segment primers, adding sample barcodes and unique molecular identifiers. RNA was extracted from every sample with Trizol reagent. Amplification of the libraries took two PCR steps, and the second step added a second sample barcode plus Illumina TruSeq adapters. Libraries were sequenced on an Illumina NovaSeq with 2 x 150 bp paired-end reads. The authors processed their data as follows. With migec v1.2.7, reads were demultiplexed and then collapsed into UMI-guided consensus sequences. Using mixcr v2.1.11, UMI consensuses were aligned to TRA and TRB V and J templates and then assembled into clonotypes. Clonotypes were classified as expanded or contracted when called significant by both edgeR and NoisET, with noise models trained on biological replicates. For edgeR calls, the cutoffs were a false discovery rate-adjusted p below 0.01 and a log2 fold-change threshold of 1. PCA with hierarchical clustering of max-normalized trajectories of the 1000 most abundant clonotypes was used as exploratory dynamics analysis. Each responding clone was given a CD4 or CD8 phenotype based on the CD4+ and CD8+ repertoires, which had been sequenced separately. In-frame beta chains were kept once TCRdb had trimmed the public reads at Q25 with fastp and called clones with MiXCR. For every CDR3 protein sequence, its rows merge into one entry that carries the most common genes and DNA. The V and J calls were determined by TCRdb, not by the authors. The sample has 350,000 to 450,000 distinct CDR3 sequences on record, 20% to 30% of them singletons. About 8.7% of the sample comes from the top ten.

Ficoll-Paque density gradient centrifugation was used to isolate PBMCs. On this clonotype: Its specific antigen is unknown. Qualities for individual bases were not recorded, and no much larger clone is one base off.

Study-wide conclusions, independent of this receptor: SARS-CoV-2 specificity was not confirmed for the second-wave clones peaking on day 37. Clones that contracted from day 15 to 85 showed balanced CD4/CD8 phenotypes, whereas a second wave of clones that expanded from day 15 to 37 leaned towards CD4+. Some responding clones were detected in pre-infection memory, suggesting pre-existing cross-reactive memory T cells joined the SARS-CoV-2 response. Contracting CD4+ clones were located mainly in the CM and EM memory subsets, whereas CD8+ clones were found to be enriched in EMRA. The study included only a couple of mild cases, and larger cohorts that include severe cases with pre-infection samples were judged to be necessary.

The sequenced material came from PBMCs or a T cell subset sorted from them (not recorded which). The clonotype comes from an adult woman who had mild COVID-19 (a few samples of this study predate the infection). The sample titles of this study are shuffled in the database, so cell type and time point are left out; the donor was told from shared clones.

CDR3 loop: CASSLRQVSYNEQFF. The sequenced DNA is TGTGCCAGCAGCTTACGACAGGTCTCCTACAATGAGCAGTTCTTC. The chain is assembled from TRBV7-6 and TRBJ2-1; matching of 6 bases hints at TRBD1 as the D gene. The germline ends are 8 bases apart after V is trimmed by 2 bases and J by 0 bases. The CDR3 runs 15 residues from the cysteine to the phenylalanine. Just the 45-base CDR3 DNA is kept, in frame starting at base 1. From the germline V gene, CDR1 is SGHVS and CDR2 is FNYEAQ.